The 11 T cell receptor beta chains listed next were all sequenced from one sample in a study of blood T cell repertoires in COVID-19. The assay was immunoSEQ multiplex PCR, and TCRdb's table has in-frame clones only and misses some. The sample has about 220,000 clones; around 80% are singletons. Sequencing used peripheral blood. The receptors originated from a human donor in a cohort sampled during active COVID-19.

Here the CDR3 DNA reads TGTGCCAGCGGGGCTAGCGGGTCCTACGAGCAGTACTTC. Protein product: CASGASGSYEQYF. The chain has TRBV6-5 and TRBJ2-7, with 8 bases that match TRBD2. Germline-derived CDR1 and CDR2 are MNHEY and SVGAGI. The trim removed 8 bases at V and 1 base at J, leaving 4 bases unmatched. The CDR3 runs 13 residues.

This rearrangement joins TRBV19 to TRBJ1-5; 9 positions match TRBD1. V lost 6 bases to trimming and J lost 1 base; unmatched junction nucleotides: 4. The CDR3 covers 15 residues. Germline lookup yields CDR1 LNHDA and CDR2 SQIVND (reference sequence). The CDR3 is CASRVTGGSNQPQHF. The CDR3 region has the DNA TGTGCCAGTAGGGTGACAGGGGGAAGCAATCAGCCCCAGCATTTT.

CDR3 amino acids: CASSQARRRGANVLTF. The CDR3 DNA reads TGTGCCAGCAGCCAAGCGCGCCGGAGGGGGGCCAACGTCCTGACTTTC. The genes are TRBV3-1 (or the pseudogene TRBV3-2) and TRBJ2-6; a weak D match, TRBD2 (5 bases). The CDR3 extends over 16 amino acids. Trimming stripped 1 base from V and 4 bases from J, with 11 bases between. Germline V gives CDR1 LGHDT, CDR2 YNNKEL (reference sequence).

This clone was detected a few times. The DNA is omitted, as the CDR3 cannot be located on it reliably, and the CDR3 follows TCRdb's listing. The V gene is TRBV28, the J gene TRBJ1-1. The CDR3 spans 14 residues, counting both ends. In germline, CDR1 is MDHEN, CDR2 SYDVKM. CDR3 loop: CASSFLAGGGEAFF.

In its sample, this clone was seen a few times. The genes are TRBV6-6 and TRBJ2-7, with 7 bases matching TRBD2. Germline CDR1 is MNHNY and CDR2 is SVGAGI (reference sequence). J lost 0 bases, V lost 4 bases, and 6 bases had no gene match. The CDR3 length is 15 residues. CDR3 DNA: TGTGCCAGCAGTTCTTCTAGCGGCCCCTCCTACGAGCAGTACTTC. It encodes CASSSSSGPSYEQYF.

The V and J genes are TRBV18 and TRBJ1-4, with D perhaps TRBD1 (6 bases). The germline gives CDR1 KGHSH, CDR2 LQKENI. V gave up 2 bases and J gave up 4 bases, with 8 bases separating them. The CDR3 extends over 14 amino acids. CDR3 sequence (DNA): TGTGCCAGCTCACCAAGCAGGGGTAATGAAAAACTGTTTTTT. Translation gives CASSPSRGNEKLFF.

The table lists this clone with a few counts. The chain joins TRBV18 to TRBJ1-2; possibly TRBD1 for D (6 bases). The CDR3 is 14 amino acids. Trimming cost V 3 bases and J 2 bases, with 10 bases left between them. CDR1 and CDR2 from the germline V gene are KGHSH and LQKENI. The CDR3 protein is CASSPGTSNYGYTF. DNA for the CDR3: TGTGCCAGCTCACCGGGGACATCGAACTATGGCTACACCTTC.

This clone showed up many times. The chain is built from TRBV12-5 and TRBJ1-1; D remains unclear. The CDR3 length is 14 residues. Germline V gene lookup returns CDR1 LGHNT and CDR2 FRNRAP. The V end was cut by 2 bases, the J end by 1 base, with 8 bases between. This CDR3 reads CASGLYSRNTEAFF. CDR3 sequence (DNA): TGTGCTAGTGGTTTGTATTCTCGGAACACTGAAGCTTTCTTT.

The rearrangement uses TRBV19 and TRBJ2-3; D perhaps matches TRBD2 (5 bases). Germline values: CDR1 LNHDA, CDR2 SQIVND (reference sequence). This CDR3 spans 12 amino acids. V was cut by 3 bases and J by 7 bases, with 8 bases left in between. As DNA, the CDR3 is TGTGCCAGTAGTATCGGGGATCATACGCAGTATTTT. Its translation: CASSIGDHTQYF.

This rearrangement joins TRBV5-1 to TRBJ1-5; 8 bases align to TRBD1. In germline, CDR1 is SGHRS, CDR2 YFSETQ. CDR3 length: 15 amino acids. V shed 0 bases, J shed 5 bases, and the junction held 4 bases outside the gene matches. CDR3: CASSLEGQGHQPQHF. DNA of the CDR3: TGCGCCAGCAGCTTGGAAGGACAGGGTCATCAGCCCCAGCATTTT.

The rearrangement uses TRBV7-2 and TRBJ2-7, with 10 bases fitting TRBD1. The CDR3 is 15 amino acids. Germline loops: CDR1 SGHTA, CDR2 FQGNSA. V trimming: 2 bases; J trimming: 5 bases; junction bases outside the gene matches: 6. Written as DNA, the CDR3 is TGTGCCAGCAGCTTATGGGACAGGGGAGGAAACGAGCAGTACTTC. This sequence encodes CASSLWDRGGNEQYF.